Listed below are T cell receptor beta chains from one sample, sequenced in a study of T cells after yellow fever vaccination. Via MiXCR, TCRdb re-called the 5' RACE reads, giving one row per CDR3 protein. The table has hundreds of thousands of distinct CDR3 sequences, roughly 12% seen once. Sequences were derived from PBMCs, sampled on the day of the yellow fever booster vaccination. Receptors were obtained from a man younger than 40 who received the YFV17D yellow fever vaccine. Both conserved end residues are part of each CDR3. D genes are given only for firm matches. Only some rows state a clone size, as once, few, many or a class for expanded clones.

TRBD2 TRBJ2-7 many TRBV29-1 TGCAGCGGGGAAACTAGCGACGACGAGCAGTACTTC CSGETSDDEQYF
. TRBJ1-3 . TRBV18 TGTGCCAGCTCACCTGATAGGTCGAAAGACTCTGGAAACACCATATATTTT CASSPDRSKDSGNTIYF
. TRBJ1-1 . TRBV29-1 TGCAGCGTTGATTGGGGTACGGAAGCTTTCTTT CSVDWGTEAFF
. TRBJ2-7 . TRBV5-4 TGTGCCAGCAGCCCCGATATTGTTGGGGCCGAGCAGTACTTC CASSPDIVGAEQYF
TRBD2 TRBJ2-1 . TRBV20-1 TGCAGTCGACTAGCGGGAGGGCCCAGTGAGCAGTTCTTC CSRLAGGPSEQFF
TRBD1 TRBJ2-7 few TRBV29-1 TGCAGCGTTGAAGTGGACAGGGGCGGCGAGCAGTACTTC CSVEVDRGGEQYF
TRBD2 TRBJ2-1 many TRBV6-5 TGTGCCAGCAGACTAGCGGGAGGCCCCTACAATGAGCAGTTCTTC CASRLAGGPYNEQFF
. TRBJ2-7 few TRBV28 TGTGCCAGCAGTTTATCCCTCCACGAGCAGTACTTC CASSLSLHEQYF
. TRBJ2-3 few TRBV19 TGTGCCAGTAACACGGGAGTTGCAGATACGCAGTATTTT CASNTGVADTQYF
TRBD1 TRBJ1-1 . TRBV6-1 TGTGCCAGCAGTCAGAGGACAGGAACCTTTTTGGGTGAAGCTTTCTTT CASSQRTGTFLGEAFF
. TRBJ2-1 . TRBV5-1 TGCGCCAGCAGCTCTGCTGGGTGGGAGGCAGGGTACAATGAGCAGTTCTTC CASSSAGWEAGYNEQFF
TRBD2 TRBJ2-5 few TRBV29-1 TGCAGCGTTGGGGCAGGGAAGCGGGGGCCTCGTGAAAAGACCCAGTACTTC CSVGAGKRGPREKTQYF
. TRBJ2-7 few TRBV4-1 TGCGCCAGCAGCCCACAGAACTCCTACGAGCAGTACTTC CASSPQNSYEQYF
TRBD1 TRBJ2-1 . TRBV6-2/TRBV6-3 TGTGCCAGCCGCTTGGGAACAGGGGTCAATGAGCAGTTCTTC CASRLGTGVNEQFF
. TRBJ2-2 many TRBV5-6 TGTGCCAGCAGCTTGGTTGTAGCTTCAGCCACCGGGGAGCTGTTTTTT CASSLVVASATGELFF
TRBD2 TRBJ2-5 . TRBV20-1 TGCAGTGCGGATGAAAGACTAGCCCAAGAGACCCAGTACTTC CSADERLAQETQYF
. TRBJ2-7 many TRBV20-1 TGCAGTGCTGAGGGGCAGGGGACCTACGAGCAGTACTTC CSAEGQGTYEQYF
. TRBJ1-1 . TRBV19 TGTGCCAGTGCTGGACAGATAGGCACTGAAGCTTTCTTT CASAGQIGTEAFF
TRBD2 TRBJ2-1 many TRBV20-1 TGCAGTGCTAGAGTCTTTCGCGGGAGCCTCAATGAGCAGTTCTTC CSARVFRGSLNEQFF
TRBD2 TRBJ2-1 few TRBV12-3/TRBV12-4 TGTGCCAGCAGTTTTTCCGGGACTAGTATCGATGAGCAGTTCTTC CASSFSGTSIDEQFF
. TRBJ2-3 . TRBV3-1 TGTGCCAGCAGCCAAGATAGCCGCCGGCGCACAGATACGCAGTATTTT CASSQDSRRRTDTQYF
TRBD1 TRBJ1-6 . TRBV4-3 TGCGCCAGCAGCCAAGAAGGGACAGGGGATGTCTATAATTCACCCCTCCACTTT CASSQEGTGDVYNSPLHF
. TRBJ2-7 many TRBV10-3 TGTGCCTCGCGGGGTGTAACATCTTACGAGCAGTACTTC CASRGVTSYEQYF
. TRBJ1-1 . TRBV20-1 TGCAGTGCTTCCCCCGGGGGGGATTCGACTGAAGCTTTCTTT CSASPGGDSTEAFF
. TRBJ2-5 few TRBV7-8 TGTGCCAGCAGTTACCGGGGGAAAGAGACCCAGTACTTC CASSYRGKETQYF
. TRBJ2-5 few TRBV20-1 TGCAGTCCTCGGTTAGAGACCCAGTACTTC CSPRLETQYF
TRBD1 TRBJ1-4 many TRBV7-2 TGTGCCAGCAGCTGGAAGACAGGGGGCAATGAAAAACTGTTTTTT CASSWKTGGNEKLFF
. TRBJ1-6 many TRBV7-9 TGTGCCAGCAGCAGGGACTCTAGCTCCTATAATTCACCCCTCCACTTT CASSRDSSSYNSPLHF
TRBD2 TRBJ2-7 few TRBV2 TGTGCCAGCAGTGCACTAGCGGGAGGATACGAGCAGTACTTC CASSALAGGYEQYF
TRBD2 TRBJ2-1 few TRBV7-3 TGTGCCAGCAGCCGCTTAGAGGTGGCGGGGGGATCCTACAATGAGCAGTTCTTC CASSRLEVAGGSYNEQFF
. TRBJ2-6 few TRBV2 TGTGCCAGCAAAGCAGGAGGGGCCAACGTCCTGACTTTC CASKAGGANVLTF
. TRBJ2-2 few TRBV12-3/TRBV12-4 TGTGCCAGCAGTCCGGCTGGCGGGACGGTGAAAACCGGGGAGCTGTTTTTT CASSPAGGTVKTGELFF
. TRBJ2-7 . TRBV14 TGTGCCAGCAGCCAAGCTGCCGAGCAGTACTTC CASSQAAEQYF
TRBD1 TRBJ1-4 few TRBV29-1 TGCAGCGCTCGAACCGGACAGGGGCGTGAAAAACTGTTTTTT CSARTGQGREKLFF
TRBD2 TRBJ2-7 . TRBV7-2 TGTGCCAGCAGCTCCTCGCCGGGACTAGGCTCCTACGAGCAGTACTTC CASSSSPGLGSYEQYF
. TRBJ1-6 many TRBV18 TGTGCCAGCTCACCACTTCTGGGCCCACAGGGAGAGAATTCACCCCTCCACTTT CASSPLLGPQGENSPLHF
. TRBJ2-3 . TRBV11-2 TGTGCCAGCAGCTTAGAGGACCAGCGGGCCACAGATACGCAGTATTTT CASSLEDQRATDTQYF
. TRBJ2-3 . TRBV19 TGTGCCAGTAGTATAGGGCAGCGCACAGATACGCAGTATTTT CASSIGQRTDTQYF
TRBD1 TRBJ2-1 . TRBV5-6 TGTGCCAGCAGCTTGAGACAGGGGGGATATGAGCAGTTCTTC CASSLRQGGYEQFF
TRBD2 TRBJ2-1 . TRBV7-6 TGTGCCAGCAGCTTAATAGCGGGAGCTAATGAGCAGTTCTTC CASSLIAGANEQFF